A selection of T cell receptor beta chains follows, all from one sample in a study of blood T cell repertoires in COVID-19. Measured with immunoSEQ multiplex PCR; TCRdb has only the in-frame clones, and not every one. Counted here are under 250,000 clones, 85% to 90% occurring once; the ten biggest clones make up approximately 10%. The sequencing sample was made of peripheral blood. The receptors shown here come from a man aged 45-65 years with COVID-19, enrolled during active disease. Both conserved end residues are part of each CDR3. The order of the fields is J gene, V gene, D gene, clone size, CDR3 protein, CDR3 DNA. A D gene is named only where the DNA matches it firmly. Only part of the rows carry a size: once, few, many, or a class if the clone is expanded.

J gene: TRBJ1-5; V gene: TRBV27; D gene: .; clone size: .; CDR3 protein: CASRDTYGQPQHF; CDR3 DNA: TGTGCCAGCAGAGACACTTACGGTCAGCCCCAGCATTTT
J gene: TRBJ2-5; V gene: TRBV5-1; D gene: TRBD2; clone size: .; CDR3 protein: CASKGTSGQETQYF; CDR3 DNA: TGCGCCAGCAAAGGGACTAGCGGCCAAGAGACCCAGTACTTC
J gene: TRBJ1-2; V gene: TRBV11-2; D gene: .; clone size: .; CDR3 protein: CASSLIVQGNGYTF; CDR3 DNA: TGTGCCAGCAGCTTAATCGTGCAGGGGAATGGCTACACCTTC
J gene: TRBJ2-1; V gene: TRBV7-9; D gene: .; clone size: .; CDR3 protein: CASSPKSSYNEQFF; CDR3 DNA: TGTGCCAGCAGCCCAAAGAGCTCCTACAATGAGCAGTTCTTC
J gene: TRBJ2-7; V gene: TRBV2; D gene: .; clone size: few; CDR3 protein: CASSEWKESSYEQYF; CDR3 DNA: TGTGCCAGCAGTGAGTGGAAGGAGAGCTCCTACGAGCAGTACTTC
J gene: TRBJ1-2; V gene: TRBV29-1; D gene: .; clone size: .; CDR3 protein: CSGKIQGDYGYTF; CDR3 DNA: TGCAGCGGGAAAATACAGGGTGACTATGGCTACACCTTC
J gene: TRBJ2-7; V gene: TRBV27; D gene: .; clone size: .; CDR3 protein: CASSLSASKYEQYF; CDR3 DNA: TGTGCCAGCAGTCTCAGCGCGTCGAAGTACGAGCAGTACTTC
J gene: TRBJ1-5; V gene: TRBV12-5; D gene: .; clone size: .; CDR3 protein: CASGLWGVGNQPQHF; CDR3 DNA: TGTGCTAGTGGTTTGTGGGGGGTTGGCAATCAGCCCCAGCATTTT
J gene: TRBJ1-1; V gene: TRBV12-3/TRBV12-4; D gene: .; clone size: .; CDR3 protein: CASSLQSNTEAFF; CDR3 DNA: TGTGCCAGCAGTTTACAGTCGAACACTGAAGCTTTCTTT
J gene: TRBJ1-4; V gene: TRBV28; D gene: .; clone size: once; CDR3 protein: CASSFGGGRDEKLFF; CDR3 DNA: TGTGCCAGCAGTTTTGGGGGAGGGAGGGATGAAAAACTGTTTTTT
J gene: TRBJ2-7; V gene: TRBV4-3; D gene: .; clone size: .; CDR3 protein: CASSQVLDSSYEQYF; CDR3 DNA: TGCGCCAGCAGCCAAGTTCTCGACTCCTCCTACGAGCAGTACTTC